The 30 T cell receptor beta chains in this list originate from one sample, sequenced in a study of identifying expanded T cells in peripheral blood. The method was immunoSEQ multiplex PCR; TCRdb's version includes in-frame clones alone and lacks a portion of them. Of around 78,000 clones in the sample, around four fifths were seen once. Input material: blood. The origin of the receptors is a person between 18 and 75 years old in good health.

V is TRBV18 and J is TRBJ1-2; D unclear. Germline values: CDR1 KGHSH, CDR2 LQKENI. There are 11 residues in the CDR3. Trimming removed 4 bases at V and 8 bases at J, with 8 bases between. The CDR3 DNA reads TGTGCCAGCTCACGTACCGAGGGCTACACCTTC. Translated, it gives CASSRTEGYTF.

The chain recombines TRBV14 with TRBJ2-7; TRBD2 might be the D (5 bases). This CDR3 region has 15 residues. Germline loops: CDR1 SGHDN, CDR2 FVKESK. With 3 bases removed from V and 3 bases from J, the gap between germline ends came to 15 bases. The CDR3 reads CASSHTRGLDYEQYF. The CDR3 DNA reads as TGTGCCAGCAGCCACACGAGAGGGTTGGACTACGAGCAGTACTTC.

The genes are TRBV13 and TRBJ2-3; D possibly corresponds to TRBD2 (6 bases). Trimming removed 6 bases at V and 6 bases at J, with 16 bases between. CDR1 and CDR2 from the germline V gene are PRHDT and FYEKMQ (reference sequence). The CDR3 runs 14 residues. CDR3 sequence: CASSPKTSSDTQYF. The CDR3 bases are TGTGCCAGCAGTCCCAAGACTAGTAGCGATACGCAGTATTTT.

CDR3 nucleotide sequence: TGTGCCAGCAGCTTATCCGGGACAGGGACCAATGAGCAGTTCTTC. It yields the protein CASSLSGTGTNEQFF. This chain connects TRBV5-6 to TRBJ2-1; TRBD1 matches at 9 bases. The trim removed 2 bases at V and 6 bases at J, leaving 6 bases unmatched. In germline, CDR1 is SGHDT, CDR2 YYEEEE. The CDR3 contains 15 residues.

The V call is TRBV4-1, the J call TRBJ2-7, with TRBD2 matching 8 bases. Germline loops: CDR1 MGHRA, CDR2 YSYEKL. The CDR3 covers 16 residues. V lost 4 bases and J lost 2; bases outside the gene matches: 10. CDR3 residues: CASSLIAGRPPYEQYF. In nucleotides, the CDR3 is TGCGCCAGCAGCCTAATAGCGGGACGCCCGCCCTACGAGCAGTACTTC.

The gene calls are TRBV27 and TRBJ1-1; D call uncertain. Germline V gene lookup returns CDR1 MNHEY and CDR2 SMNVEV (reference sequence). Trimming removed 5 bases from V and 5 bases from J, with 15 bases in between. CDR3 length equals 14 residues. The CDR3 loop is CASSLLSEGTEAFF. The CDR3 bases are TGTGCCAGCAGTCTTCTTTCCGAGGGAACTGAAGCTTTCTTT.

This rearrangement joins TRBV5-5 to TRBJ1-3; no definite D call. CDR1 is SGHKS, CDR2 YYEKEE, per germline (reference sequence). This CDR3 spans 15 amino acids. The V gene lost 5 bases and the J gene lost 4 bases, with 16 bases spanning the gap. The CDR3 sequence: CASRNLPTAGNTIYF. CDR3 bases: TGTGCCAGCAGGAACCTTCCGACGGCCGGAAACACCATATATTTT. Variable domain in full (rest from reference TRBV5-5 and TRBJ1-3): DAGVTQSPTHLIKTRGQQVTLRCSPISGHKSVSWYQQVLGQGPQFIFQYYEKEERGRGNFPDRFSARQFPNYSSELNVNALLLGDSALYLCASRNLPTAGNTIYFGEGSWLTVV.

The CDR3 loop is CASSPRENQPQHF. In nucleotides, the CDR3 is TGTGCCAGCAGCCCCAGAGAAAATCAGCCCCAGCATTTT. V gene TRBV6-5 combines with J gene TRBJ1-5; D gene ambiguous. The CDR3 runs 13 residues. Germline V gives CDR1 MNHEY, CDR2 SVGAGI. Trimming removed 6 bases at V and 4 bases at J, with 10 bases between.

This chain links TRBV29-1 with TRBJ1-1; 9 positions match TRBD1. Germline CDR1 SQVTM, CDR2 ANQGSEA. Trimming cost V 8 bases and J 5 bases; bases outside gene matches: 9. This CDR3 region has 13 residues. The CDR3 nucleotides are TGCAGCATAAACACAGGGGGCCGAACTGAAGCTTTCTTT. Protein sequence: CSINTGGRTEAFF.

The chain recombines TRBV6-5 with TRBJ2-6, with D hard to call. In germline, CDR1 is MNHEY, CDR2 SVGAGI. This CDR3 is 15 amino acids long. V gave up 2 bases and J gave up 2 bases, with 7 bases separating them. CDR3 coding DNA: TGTGCCAGCAGTTACGATCGAACTGGGGCCAACGTCCTGACTTTC. Amino acid sequence: CASSYDRTGANVLTF.

The chain couples TRBV19 to TRBJ1-5; TRBD1 matches at 11 bases. Trimming cost V 4 bases and J 6 bases; bases outside gene matches: 2. The CDR3 has 14 residues. The germline V gene has CDR1 LNHDA and CDR2 SQIVND (reference sequence). CDR3 nucleotide sequence: TGTGCCAGTAGTACCGGGACAGGGGGTCAGCCCCAGCATTTT. As protein: CASSTGTGGQPQHF.

This chain links TRBV5-6 with TRBJ2-2; weak D call: TRBD2 (5 bases). V gave up 0 bases and J gave up 8 bases, with 11 bases separating them. Germline-derived CDR1 and CDR2 are SGHDT and YYEEEE. This CDR3 comprises 14 residues. The CDR3 here is CASSLGRQVGELFF. The CDR3 region has the DNA TGTGCCAGCAGCTTGGGGAGGCAAGTTGGGGAGCTGTTTTTT.

The J gene is TRBJ2-1, the V gene TRBV28; TRBD2 agrees at 7 bases. V trimming: 10 bases; J trimming: 5 bases; junction bases outside the gene matches: 14. In germline, CDR1 is MDHEN, CDR2 SYDVKM. The CDR3 has 15 amino acids. The CDR3 is CAILPRLAENNEQFF. The CDR3, as DNA: TGTGCCATCCTCCCCCGGCTAGCGGAGAACAATGAGCAGTTCTTC.

V usage is TRBV28 and J usage is TRBJ1-3; D gene ambiguous. This CDR3 contains 14 residues. Trimming took off 6 bases at V and 2 bases at J, with 11 bases between the two ends. Germline CDR1 is MDHEN and CDR2 is SYDVKM. In DNA, the CDR3 is TGTGCCAGCAGCCGTGAATCGCCTGGAAACACCATATATTTT. Its translation is CASSRESPGNTIYF.

The V gene is TRBV5-1, the J gene TRBJ2-7; a possible D gene is TRBD1 (6 bases). Germline-derived CDR1 and CDR2 are SGHRS and YFSETQ. V lost 0 bases to trimming and J lost 2 bases, with 15 bases between them. The CDR3 consists of 16 residues. The CDR3 coding sequence is TGCGCCAGCAGCTTGGCCAGGGGACCTGAAACCTACGAGCAGTACTTC. Encoded protein: CASSLARGPETYEQYF.

This chain connects TRBV27 to TRBJ1-1; D not certain. CDR3 length: 12 residues. From germline, CDR1 is MNHEY and CDR2 SMNVEV (reference sequence). V lost 10 bases to trimming and J lost 0 bases, with 9 bases between them. The CDR3 spells CATRHLNTEAFF. CDR3 coding DNA: TGTGCCACCAGACACCTGAACACTGAAGCTTTCTTT.

The rearrangement uses TRBV2 and TRBJ2-7, with 7 bases lining up with TRBD1. After removal of 8 bases from V and 2 bases from J, the junction contained 9 bases not matched to a gene. This CDR3 has 14 residues. CDR1 and CDR2 (germline): SNHLY, FYNNEI. The CDR3, as DNA: TGTGCCAGCGCACCCGGGACAGAGACCTACGAGCAGTACTTC. Its translation: CASAPGTETYEQYF.

The gene calls are TRBV19 and TRBJ2-7; TRBD2 might be the D (5 bases). This CDR3 has 14 residues. Trimming left V 1 base short and J 2 bases short, with 9 bases between. Germline assignment: CDR1 LNHDA and CDR2 SQIVND (reference sequence). CDR3 nucleotide sequence: TGTGCCAGTAGTATAGCAGCGGAGGCCTACGAGCAGTACTTC. Protein sequence: CASSIAAEAYEQYF.

The genes are TRBV20-1 and TRBJ2-3; no firm D call. Trimming stripped 8 bases from V and 0 bases from J, with 6 bases between. This CDR3 contains 11 residues. Germline V CDR1 and CDR2: DFQATT, SNEGSKA (reference sequence). CDR3 nucleotide sequence: TGCAGTCCCGTTAGCACAGATACGCAGTATTTT. Translated, it gives CSPVSTDTQYF.

This chain joins TRBV11-2 and TRBJ2-7; no clear D gene. Germline CDR1 and CDR2: SGHAT and FQNNGV. This CDR3 region has 14 residues. V shed 1 base and J shed 1 base, with 8 bases lying between them. CDR3 loop: CASSLGIRSYEQYF. CDR3 DNA sequence: TGTGCCAGCAGCTTAGGAATAAGATCCTACGAGCAGTACTTC. Based on the CDR3 plus reference TRBV11-2 and TRBJ2-7, the full variable domain is EAGVAQSPRYKIIEKRQSVAFWCNPISGHATLYWYQQILGQGPKLLIQFQNNGVVDDSQLPKDRFSAERLKGVDSTLKIQPAKLEDSAVYLCASSLGIRSYEQYFGPGTRLTVT.

The chain links TRBV28 to TRBJ2-7, with 10 bases aligning to TRBD2. Trimming cost V 8 bases and J 5 bases; bases outside gene matches: 3. Germline lookup yields CDR1 MDHEN and CDR2 SYDVKM. CDR3 size: 12 residues. The CDR3 here is CASGLAGDEQYF. The DNA for the CDR3 is TGTGCCAGCGGGCTAGCGGGAGACGAGCAGTACTTC.

The chain has TRBV4-3 and TRBJ1-5, with D possibly being TRBD1 (6 bases). V lost 6 bases to trimming and J lost 5 bases, with 17 bases between them. The CDR3 length is 15 residues. Germline V gene lookup returns CDR1 LGHNA and CDR2 YSLEER. The CDR3 DNA follows: TGCGCCAGCAGTCGGACGCTACAGGGCGATCAGCCCCAGCATTTT. Its protein is CASSRTLQGDQPQHF.

The V call is TRBV7-9, the J call TRBJ1-4; D might be TRBD1 (5 bases). V lost 4 bases and J lost 5, with 14 bases in between. The CDR3 covers 15 residues. CDR1 SEHNR and CDR2 FQNEAQ come from the germline V gene (reference sequence). CDR3 nucleotide sequence: TGTGCCAGCAGCTACAGGACGCCAGGGAATGAAAAACTGTTTTTT. This codes for CASSYRTPGNEKLFF.

This clone has just a few counts. V gene TRBV5-6 combines with J gene TRBJ2-7; D ambiguous. V lost 0 bases and J 0 bases, leaving 7 bases between the germline ends. The CDR3 runs to 14 residues. Germline CDR1 SGHDT, CDR2 YYEEEE. The CDR3 protein is CASSLGDTSYEQYF. The CDR3 bases are TGTGCCAGCAGCTTGGGAGATACCTCCTACGAGCAGTACTTC.

Judged by abundance, this clone is large (0.1 to 1%). The chain employs TRBV28 and TRBJ1-1; D call uncertain. Germline CDR1 reads MDHEN; CDR2 reads SYDVKM. Trimming left V 5 bases short and J 6 bases short, with 10 bases between. The CDR3 runs to 12 residues. The CDR3 coding sequence is TGTGCCAGCAGTCGACCCCAGCCTGAAGCTTTCTTT. As protein: CASSRPQPEAFF.

This rearrangement joins TRBV13 to TRBJ2-5; D is perhaps TRBD2 (6 bases). The J call is doubtful: the DNA matches TRBJ2-7 better. Germline CDR1 PRHDT, CDR2 FYEKMQ (reference sequence). CDR3 size: 15 residues. CDR3 DNA sequence: TGTGCCAGCAGCCGGAGGACTACCCAATCCTACGAGCAGTACTTC. Encoded protein: CASSRRTTQSYEQYF.

V gene TRBV7-2 combines with J gene TRBJ2-7, with TRBD2 as a possible D gene (6 bases). Looked up from germline, CDR1 is SGHTA and CDR2 is FQGNSA. V lost 1 base and J 7 bases, leaving 11 bases between the germline ends. The CDR3 loop spans 13 amino acids. CDR3 DNA sequence: TGTGCCAGCAGCTTAGGACTAGGTCGGGAGCAGTACTTC. Protein: CASSLGLGREQYF.

This clone showed up just once. The chain carries TRBV9 and TRBJ2-3, with D uncertain. V was clipped by 0 bases and J by 5 bases, with 1 base between them. The CDR3 totals 11 residues. CDR1 and CDR2 (germline): SGDLS, YYNGEE. The CDR3 DNA sequence: TGTGCCAGCAGCGTAGAAGATACGCAGTATTTT. The encoded protein is CASSVEDTQYF.

The chain couples TRBV19 to TRBJ1-2; 9 bases agree with TRBD1. CDR1 is LNHDA and CDR2 is SQIVND in the germline V gene (reference sequence). After removal of 2 bases from V and 6 bases from J, the junction contained 13 bases not matched to a gene. The CDR3 is 17 amino acids. CDR3 sequence (DNA): TGTGCCAGTAGTATATTCGGGTCGGACAGGGGTGGAAATGGCTACACCTTC. This codes for CASSIFGSDRGGNGYTF.

The chain joins TRBV11-2 to TRBJ2-7, with 9 bases that match TRBD1. Trimming removed 5 bases from V and 6 bases from J; junction bases left unmatched: 5. This CDR3 is built from 13 residues. Germline V gene data show CDR1 as SGHAT and CDR2 as FQNNGV. CDR3 sequence (DNA): TGTGCCAGCAGCGTAACAGGGGGCGGCGAGCAGTACTTC. It codes for CASSVTGGGEQYF.